This T cell receptor (beta chain) was retrieved from a study of T cells in Graves' hyperthyroidism and ophthalmopathy. As for the study in general: The authors collected peripheral blood at initial diagnosis, before any treatment.

Authors of the study amplified TCR beta CDR3 regions from RNA transcripts. During a first-round RT-PCR of the TCR CDR3, the HTBI primer set was used. From the multiplex PCR reads, TCRdb called clonotypes with MiXCR, one entry per CDR3 protein. The table includes 160,000 or so distinct CDR3 sequences, just under 9.5% detected once. Exclusions: uncontrolled infection, other autoimmune disease, pregnancy, lactation. Diagnoses were made from clinical symptoms, serum measures (thyroxine and TRAb), thyroid ultrasound and orbital computed tomography. Per germline, CDR1 MNHNS and CDR2 SASEGT. The CDR3 has 12 amino acids. The trim removed 9 bases at V and 6 bases at J, leaving 6 bases unmatched. This clonotype occurred many times. Its antigen is still unknown. Study-level points and caveats: For ophthalmopathy, model prediction preceded onset by a median approximately 6 months.

The TCR sequence derives from a woman in her late teens or twenties with Graves' hyperthyroidism that later progressed to Graves' ophthalmopathy. The sequenced sample consisted of blood. V gene TRBV6-1 combines with J gene TRBJ1-1, with 8 bases lining up with TRBD1. DNA for the CDR3: TGTGCCAGTAGACAGGGGAGCTCTGAAGCTTTCTTT. Protein: CASRQGSSEAFF.